Each of the 18 T cell receptor beta chains below was sequenced from the same sample in a study of radiation and T cells in renal cell carcinoma. The sample's time point: baseline pretreatment blood. Treatment indicated: 15 Gy SBRT to primary tumor, nephrectomy 4 weeks later. The method was immunoSEQ multiplex PCR; TCRdb's version includes in-frame clones alone and lacks a portion of them. The sample shows approximately 63,000 clones, 65% to 85% of them seen only once. Sequenced material: blood, taken from a patient whose treatment included radiotherapy and nephrectomy. The receptor set was obtained from a man aged 55 to 70 with renal cell carcinoma.

A few counts support this clone. The CDR3 bases are TGTGCCAGCAGCTCCAGGGGAGTAACTGGCTACACCTTC. This translates into CASSSRGVTGYTF. V is TRBV7-9 and J is TRBJ1-2; a possible D gene is TRBD1 (6 bases). Trimming left V 4 bases short and J 7 bases short, with 13 bases between. The CDR3 length is 13 residues. Germline CDR1 reads SEHNR; CDR2 reads FQNEAQ (reference sequence).

This chain joins TRBV6-5 and TRBJ1-2, with TRBD1 as a possible D gene (5 bases). The CDR3 extends over 13 amino acids. Trimming cost V 2 bases and J 5 bases, with 9 bases left between them. Germline CDR1 MNHEY, CDR2 SVGAGI. The CDR3 bases are TGTGCCAGCAGTTACGACTCAGGGTATGGCTACACCTTC. Translated, it gives CASSYDSGYGYTF.

The rearrangement links TRBV11-2 to TRBJ1-5, with no clear D. CDR3 length equals 14 residues. Trimming stripped 2 bases from V and 4 bases from J, with 9 bases between. CDR1 is SGHAT, CDR2 FQNNGV, per germline. In DNA form, the CDR3 reads TGTGCCAGCAGCTTAAACAGCCCAAATCAGCCCCAGCATTTT. Its translation: CASSLNSPNQPQHF.

There are a few counts of this clone. The V gene is TRBV10-3, the J gene TRBJ1-2; D is unclear. Per the germline V gene, CDR1 is ENHRY and CDR2 is SYGVKD. V gave up 3 bases and J gave up 0 bases, with 8 bases separating them. CDR3 length: 14 residues. CDR3: CAISDPSTNYGYTF. The DNA of the CDR3 is TGTGCCATCAGTGATCCCAGTACTAACTATGGCTACACCTTC.

This clone was found a few times. The V gene is TRBV5-1, the J gene TRBJ1-5; TRBD1 matches 7 bases. The CDR3 spans 14 residues. Germline loops: CDR1 SGHRS, CDR2 YFSETQ. The V gene end was trimmed by 1 base and the J gene end by 7 bases; junction bases not matched to a gene: 5. CDR3 sequence (DNA): TGCGCCAGCAGCTTGTCAGGGGGGAACCAGCCCCAGCATTTT. Amino acid sequence: CASSLSGGNQPQHF.

This clone was picked up a small number of times. Written as DNA, the CDR3 is TGTGCCAGCAGTGTGAAATCGGGGACAGCTGAGATCTCCTACGAGCAGTACTTC. Its translation is CASSVKSGTAEISYEQYF. This sequence joins TRBV2 and TRBJ2-7; 7 bases are a match to TRBD1. CDR1 is SNHLY, CDR2 FYNNEI, per germline. Trimming took 4 bases from V and 0 from J; bases not matched to a gene: 15. This CDR3 has 18 amino acids. Based on the CDR3 plus reference TRBV2 and TRBJ2-7, the full variable domain is EPEVTQTPSHQVTQMGQEVILRCVPISNHLYFYWYRQILGQKVEFLVSFYNNEISEKSEIFDDQFSVERPDGSNFTLKIRSTKLEDSAMYFCASSVKSGTAEISYEQYFGPGTRLTVT.

This chain links TRBV28 with TRBJ2-7; D tentatively fits TRBD1 or TRBD2 (5 bases each). Germline CDR1 and CDR2: MDHEN and SYDVKM. The CDR3 spans 16 residues. V gave up 5 bases and J gave up 2 bases, with 19 bases separating them. The CDR3 nucleotides read TGTGCCAGCAGTAACCCCAACCGGGACCTCACCTACGAGCAGTACGTC. Amino acid sequence: CASSNPNRDLTYEQYV.

This sequence joins TRBV29-1 and TRBJ2-2, with TRBD2 as a possible D gene (5 bases). This CDR3 contains 16 residues. Germline CDR1 is SQVTM and CDR2 is ANQGSEA. V was shortened by 4 bases and J by 3 bases, with 18 bases between the two germline ends. CDR3 residues: CSVAGLGWRDTGELFF. In DNA form, the CDR3 reads TGCAGCGTTGCTGGACTCGGTTGGCGCGACACCGGGGAGCTGTTTTTT.

CDR3: CASSLGRRINVETQYF. For the CDR3, the DNA is TGCGCCAGCAGCCTGGGACGAAGGATCAACGTGGAGACCCAGTACTTC. This chain joins TRBV5-1 and TRBJ2-5; possibly TRBD1 or TRBD2 for D (5 bases each). Germline CDR1 is SGHRS and CDR2 is YFSETQ. V was trimmed by 4 bases and J by 5 bases, leaving 21 bases between them. The CDR3 sequence is 16 residues long.

The V call is TRBV25-1, the J call TRBJ1-6; TRBD1 matches at 8 bases. This CDR3 has 15 residues. Germline assignment: CDR1 MGHDK and CDR2 SYGVNS. V lost 6 bases to trimming and J lost 10 bases; unmatched junction nucleotides: 11. CDR3 nucleotide sequence: TGTGCCAGCAGCAGCCGGACAGGGTCAAGCTCACCCCTCCACTTT. It encodes CASSSRTGSSSPLHF.

The gene calls are TRBV18 and TRBJ2-5; a possible D gene is TRBD1 (5 bases). Per germline, CDR1 KGHSH and CDR2 LQKENI. This CDR3 comprises 18 residues. The V end lost 0 bases, the J end lost 2 bases, and 19 bases lay between the germline ends. The CDR3 DNA sequence: TGTGCCAGCTCACCACCTTTGTTGGAGAAAAGGGGTCAAGAGACCCAGTACTTC. Translating gives CASSPPLLEKRGQETQYF.

The chain recombines TRBV19 with TRBJ2-1; TRBD2 aligns across 12 bases. After removal of 4 bases from V and 9 bases from J, the junction contained 4 bases not matched to a gene. Looked up from germline, CDR1 is LNHDA and CDR2 is SQIVND (reference sequence). The CDR3 length is 14 residues. The chain's CDR3 is CASSSLAGGREQFF. The CDR3 nucleotides are TGTGCCAGTAGTAGTCTAGCGGGAGGGCGTGAGCAGTTCTTC. The variable domain in full, completed from reference TRBV19 and TRBJ2-1, reads DGGITQSPKYLFRKEGQNVTLSCEQNLNHDAMYWYRQDPGQGLRLIYYSQIVNDFQKGDIAEGYSVSREKKESFPLTVTSAQKNPTAFYLCASSSLAGGREQFFGPGTRLTVL.

The count of this clone is one. CDR3 amino acids: CASSLEGTSADTQYF. CDR3 DNA: TGCGCCAGCAGCTTGGAGGGGACAAGTGCAGATACGCAGTATTTT. The chain has TRBV5-1 and TRBJ2-3, with D perhaps matching TRBD1 (6 bases). With 0 bases removed from V and 4 bases from J, the gap between germline ends came to 12 bases. Germline loops: CDR1 SGHRS, CDR2 YFSETQ. The CDR3 is made up of 15 amino acids.

The rearrangement links TRBV29-1 to TRBJ2-3; 10 bases agree with TRBD2. Germline V gene sequence: CDR1 SQVTM, CDR2 ANQGSEA. V lost 5 bases and J lost 7; bases outside the gene matches: 9. The CDR3 consists of 14 residues. CDR3 nucleotide sequence: TGCAGCGTTCTCCTAGCGGGGGACCCCTATACGCAGTATTTT. It codes for CSVLLAGDPYTQYF.

The rearrangement uses TRBV11-2 and TRBJ2-7; 7 bases are a match to TRBD1. Germline V gives CDR1 SGHAT, CDR2 FQNNGV. Trimming took 5 bases from V and 4 from J; bases not matched to a gene: 11. This CDR3 contains 15 residues. CDR3 in amino acids: CASSPQPGQPYEQYF. Here the CDR3 DNA reads TGTGCCAGCAGCCCACAACCGGGACAGCCTTACGAGCAGTACTTC. The complete variable domain, with remaining parts taken from reference TRBV11-2 and TRBJ2-7, reads EAGVAQSPRYKIIEKRQSVAFWCNPISGHATLYWYQQILGQGPKLLIQFQNNGVVDDSQLPKDRFSAERLKGVDSTLKIQPAKLEDSAVYLCASSPQPGQPYEQYFGPGTRLTVT.

The genes are TRBV30 and TRBJ1-2, with D perhaps matching TRBD1 (5 bases). Per the germline V gene, CDR1 is GTSNPN and CDR2 is SVGIG (reference sequence). Trimming pared 1 base from V and 4 bases from J, leaving 16 bases between. CDR3 length: 15 residues. CDR3 sequence: CAWSEPGRTLYGYTF. CDR3 sequence (DNA): TGTGCCTGGAGTGAACCGGGACGGACTCTCTATGGCTACACCTTC. The complete variable domain, with remaining parts taken from reference TRBV30 and TRBJ1-2, reads SQTIHQWPATLVQPVGSPLSLECTVEGTSNPNLYWYRQAAGRGLQLLFYSVGIGQISSEVPQNLSASRPQDRQFILSSKKLLLSDSGFYLCAWSEPGRTLYGYTFGSGTRLTVV.

The chain has TRBV30 and TRBJ1-3; D unresolved. CDR3 length equals 16 residues. CDR1 and CDR2 (germline): GTSNPN, SVGIG (reference sequence). V lost 1 base and J 1 base, leaving 14 bases between the germline ends. The CDR3 sequence is CAWSAGVLNSGNTIYF. The CDR3 DNA follows: TGTGCCTGGAGTGCAGGCGTGTTGAATTCTGGAAACACCATATATTTT.

The chain is built from TRBV6-5 and TRBJ2-7, with 8 bases identical to TRBD2. CDR3 length: 15 residues. Germline values: CDR1 MNHEY, CDR2 SVGAGI. Trimming took 2 bases from V and 6 from J; bases not matched to a gene: 9. The CDR3 DNA sequence: TGTGCCAGCAGTTACGAGCAGCGGGGGTTTGGCGAGCAGTACTTC. It translates to CASSYEQRGFGEQYF.